The clone carrying this T cell receptor beta chain was detected once. Germline V lookup: CDR1 SGDLS, CDR2 YYNGEE. This CDR3 contains 14 residues. V was pared by 2 bases and J by 5 bases, with 4 bases of the junction left unmatched. Per the study methods: Researchers report that nucleated cell counts were estimated from reference gene primer amplification. Sequencing was performed with immunoSEQ multiplex PCR; in TCRdb, only in-frame clones are kept and a portion is missing. V, J and clone size reflect that table, while D and trimming were determined from the DNA. The data show roughly 200,000 clones, about 83% seen once. This entry comes from a study of blood T cell repertoires in COVID-19. The overall study: PBMCs, B-cell-depleted T cells, or T cells provided the cDNA or gDNA that made up the material.

Sequencing input: peripheral blood. V gene TRBV9 combines with J gene TRBJ2-7, with 10 bases lining up with TRBD2. The TCR originated in a woman in her 30s with COVID-19, enrolled during active disease. DNA of the CDR3: TGTGCCAGCAGCGTTAGCGGGAGGCAGGACGAGCAGTACTTC. Residues: CASSVSGRQDEQYF.